This entry concerns a single T cell receptor (beta chain). The antigen remains undetermined. It was with unique molecular identifiers that the TCRbeta library was prepared. TCRdb called the PCR reads again in MiXCR, with one record for every CDR3 protein. The sample has 6,500 to 10,000 distinct CDR3 sequences, 25% to 35% seen once. Per the germline V gene, CDR1 is ENHRY and CDR2 is SYGVKD. V lost 10 bases and J lost 0, with 13 bases in between. The CDR3 is made up of 13 amino acids. This entry is derived from a study of T-cell reconstitution after alpha-beta-depleted transplantation in children. Study-wide results and caveats: Some patients' high day-60 TCRbeta diversity was attributed to recipient cells surviving conditioning. Newly produced T cells mostly accounted for T-cell counts and diversity one year post-transplant. Approximately two months post-transplant, alpha-beta T cells reportedly originated from several hundred expanded graft clones.

The receptor was isolated from a boy under three years old who had a stem cell transplant for SCID, so the T cells may come from the graft donor. V and J are TRBV10-3 and TRBJ2-7; D unclear. The sequenced sample was peripheral blood, obtained 60 days after TCRalphabeta/CD19-depleted stem cell transplant. The DNA of the CDR3 is TGTGCCAGTACCCGGGCCGACTCCTACGAGCAGTACTTC. Translation: CASTRADSYEQYF.